This record looks at one T cell receptor (beta chain) sequence and its context. CDR1 MGHRA and CDR2 YSYEKL come from the germline V gene. Trimming at V came to 2 bases and at J to 5 bases, leaving 8 bases not matched to a gene. This CDR3 is 15 amino acids long. These data originate in a study of cytomegalovirus exposure and HLA in healthy donors. Produced via immunoSEQ multiplex PCR; TCRdb's table is partial and in-frame only. Among some 110,000 clones listed, more than 70% were seen once. This TCR came from a man in his late teens or twenties in good health and CMV-seronegative. This chain links TRBV4-1 with TRBJ1-2, with 7 positions matching TRBD1. The material sequenced was PBMCs. The chain's CDR3 is CASSQPTGAQYGYTF. In DNA form, the CDR3 reads TGCGCCAGCAGCCAACCTACAGGGGCCCAATATGGCTACACCTTC.